This T cell receptor (beta chain) was sequenced in a study of breast tumors, draining lymph nodes, adjacent tissues. TCRdb used MiXCR to reprocess the multiplex PCR reads, holding one entry per CDR3 protein. The sample lists about 46,000 distinct CDR3 sequences; approximately 22% were seen once. V was pared by 0 bases and J by 8 bases, with 9 bases of the junction left unmatched. CDR3 length equals 16 residues. CDR1 and CDR2 from the germline V gene are DFQATT and SNEGSKA (reference sequence). This clonotype was recorded many times. Sequencing used breast tumor tissue. The chain joins TRBV20-1 to TRBJ1-4, with 10 bases fitting TRBD1. The receptor's source is a female donor with breast cancer. Some clones in this sample may be carry-over from other donors' samples. CDR3 amino acids: CSARDSLRQGAEKLFF. Written as DNA, the CDR3 is TGCAGTGCTAGAGATTCCCTAAGACAGGGGGCGGAAAAACTGTTTTTT.